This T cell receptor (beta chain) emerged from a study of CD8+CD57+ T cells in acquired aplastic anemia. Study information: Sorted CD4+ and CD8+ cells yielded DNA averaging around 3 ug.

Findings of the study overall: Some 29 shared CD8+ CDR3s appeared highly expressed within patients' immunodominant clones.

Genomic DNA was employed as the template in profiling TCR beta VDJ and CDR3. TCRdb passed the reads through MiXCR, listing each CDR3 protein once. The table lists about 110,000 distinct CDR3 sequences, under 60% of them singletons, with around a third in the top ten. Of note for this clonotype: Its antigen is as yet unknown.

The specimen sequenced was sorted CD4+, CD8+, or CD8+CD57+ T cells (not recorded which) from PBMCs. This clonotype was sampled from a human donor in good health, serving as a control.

This CDR3 reads CASSVGTGGSFSPLHF. As DNA, the CDR3 is TGTGCCAGCAGTGTAGGGACAGGGGGCTCTTTTTCACCCCTCCACTTT. This chain links TRBV25-1 with TRBJ1-6, with 12 bases lining up with TRBD1. J was trimmed by 9 bases and V by 4 bases; bases with no gene match: 7. The CDR3 consists of 16 residues. Looked up from germline, CDR1 is MGHDK and CDR2 is SYGVNS.